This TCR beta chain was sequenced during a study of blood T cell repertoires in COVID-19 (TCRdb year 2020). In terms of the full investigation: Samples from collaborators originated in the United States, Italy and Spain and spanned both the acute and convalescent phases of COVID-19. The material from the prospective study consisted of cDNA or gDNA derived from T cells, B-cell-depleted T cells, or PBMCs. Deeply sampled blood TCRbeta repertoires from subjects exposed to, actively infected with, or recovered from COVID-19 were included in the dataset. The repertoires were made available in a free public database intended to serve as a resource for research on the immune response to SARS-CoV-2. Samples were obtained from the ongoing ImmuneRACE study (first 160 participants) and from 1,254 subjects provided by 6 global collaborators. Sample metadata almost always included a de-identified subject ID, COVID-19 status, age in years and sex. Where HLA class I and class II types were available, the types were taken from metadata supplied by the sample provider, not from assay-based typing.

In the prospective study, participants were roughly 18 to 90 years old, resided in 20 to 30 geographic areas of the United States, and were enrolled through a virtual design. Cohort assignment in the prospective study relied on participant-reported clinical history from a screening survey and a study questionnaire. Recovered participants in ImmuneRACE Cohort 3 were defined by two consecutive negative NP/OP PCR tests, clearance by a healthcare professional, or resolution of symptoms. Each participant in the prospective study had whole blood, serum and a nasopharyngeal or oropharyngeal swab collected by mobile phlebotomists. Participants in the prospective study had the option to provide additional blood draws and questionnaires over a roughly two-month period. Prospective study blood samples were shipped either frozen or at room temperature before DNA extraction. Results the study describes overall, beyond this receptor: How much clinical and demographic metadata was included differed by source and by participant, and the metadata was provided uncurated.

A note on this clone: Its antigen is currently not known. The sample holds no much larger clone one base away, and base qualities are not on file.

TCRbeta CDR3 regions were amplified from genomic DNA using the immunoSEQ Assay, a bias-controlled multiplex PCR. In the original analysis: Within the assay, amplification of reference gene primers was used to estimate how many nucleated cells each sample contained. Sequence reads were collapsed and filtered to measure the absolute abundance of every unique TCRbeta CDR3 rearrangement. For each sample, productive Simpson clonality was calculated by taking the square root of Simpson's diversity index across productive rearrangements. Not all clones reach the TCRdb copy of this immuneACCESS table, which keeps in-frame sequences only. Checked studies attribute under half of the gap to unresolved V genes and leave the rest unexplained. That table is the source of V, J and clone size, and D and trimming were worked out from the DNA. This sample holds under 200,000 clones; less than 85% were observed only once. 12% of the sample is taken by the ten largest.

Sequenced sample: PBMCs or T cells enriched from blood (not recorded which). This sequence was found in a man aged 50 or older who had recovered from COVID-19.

The DNA is as follows: TGTGCCAGCAGCGTAGACCCAGGGGGCACTGAAGCTTTCTTT. Translation gives CASSVDPGGTEAFF. The sequence joins TRBV9 to TRBJ1-1, with 7 middle bases fitting TRBD1. In the germline V gene, CDR1 corresponds to SGDLS and CDR2 to YYNGEE. CDR3 length: 14 amino acids, cysteine to phenylalanine. Only the CDR3 portion is preserved as DNA: 42 bases, with reading frame beginning at the first base. Ends trimmed: V by 0 bases, J by 4 bases; bases unmatched to a gene: 3. The reference TRBV9 and TRBJ1-1 proteins fill in what lies around the CDR3, so the full variable domain reads DSGVTQTPKHLITATGQRVTLRCSPRSGDLSVYWYQQSLDQGLQFLIQYYNGEERAKGNILERFSAQQFPDLHSELNLSSLELGDSALYFCASSVDPGGTEAFFGQGTRLTVV.